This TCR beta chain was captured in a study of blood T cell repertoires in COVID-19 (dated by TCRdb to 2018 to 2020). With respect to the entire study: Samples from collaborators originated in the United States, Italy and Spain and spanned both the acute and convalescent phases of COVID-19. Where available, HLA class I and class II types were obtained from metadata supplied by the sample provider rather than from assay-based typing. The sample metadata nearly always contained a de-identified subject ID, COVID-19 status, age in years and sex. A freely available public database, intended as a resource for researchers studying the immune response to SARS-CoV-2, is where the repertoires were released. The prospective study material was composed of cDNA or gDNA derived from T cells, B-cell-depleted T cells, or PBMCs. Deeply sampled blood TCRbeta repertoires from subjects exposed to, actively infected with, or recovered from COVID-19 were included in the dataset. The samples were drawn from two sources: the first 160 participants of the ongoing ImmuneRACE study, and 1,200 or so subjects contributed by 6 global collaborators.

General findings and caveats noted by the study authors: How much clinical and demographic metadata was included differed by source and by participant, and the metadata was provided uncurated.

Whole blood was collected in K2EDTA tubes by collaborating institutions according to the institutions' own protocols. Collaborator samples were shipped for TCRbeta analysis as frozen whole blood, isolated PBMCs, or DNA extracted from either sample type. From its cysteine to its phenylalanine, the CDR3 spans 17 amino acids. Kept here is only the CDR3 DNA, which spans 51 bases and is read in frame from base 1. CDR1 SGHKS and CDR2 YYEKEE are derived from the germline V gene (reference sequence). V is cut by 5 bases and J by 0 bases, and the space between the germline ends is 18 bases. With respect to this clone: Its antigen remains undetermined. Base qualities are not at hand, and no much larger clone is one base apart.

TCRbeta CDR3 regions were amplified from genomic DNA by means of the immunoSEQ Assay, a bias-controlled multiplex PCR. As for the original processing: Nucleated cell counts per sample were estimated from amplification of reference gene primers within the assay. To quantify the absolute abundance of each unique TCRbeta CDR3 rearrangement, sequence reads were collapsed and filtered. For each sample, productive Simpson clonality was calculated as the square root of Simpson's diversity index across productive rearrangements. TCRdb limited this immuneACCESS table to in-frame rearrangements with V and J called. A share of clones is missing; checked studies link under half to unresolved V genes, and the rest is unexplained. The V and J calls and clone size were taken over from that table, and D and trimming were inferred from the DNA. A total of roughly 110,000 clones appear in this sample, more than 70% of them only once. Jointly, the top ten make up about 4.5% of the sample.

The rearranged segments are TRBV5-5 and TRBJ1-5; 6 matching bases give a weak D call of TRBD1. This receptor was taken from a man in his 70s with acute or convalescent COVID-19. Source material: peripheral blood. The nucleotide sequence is TGTGCCAGCAGTGCCGGTACAGGGTCCTATAGCAATCAGCCCCAGCATTTT. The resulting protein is CASSAGTGSYSNQPQHF.